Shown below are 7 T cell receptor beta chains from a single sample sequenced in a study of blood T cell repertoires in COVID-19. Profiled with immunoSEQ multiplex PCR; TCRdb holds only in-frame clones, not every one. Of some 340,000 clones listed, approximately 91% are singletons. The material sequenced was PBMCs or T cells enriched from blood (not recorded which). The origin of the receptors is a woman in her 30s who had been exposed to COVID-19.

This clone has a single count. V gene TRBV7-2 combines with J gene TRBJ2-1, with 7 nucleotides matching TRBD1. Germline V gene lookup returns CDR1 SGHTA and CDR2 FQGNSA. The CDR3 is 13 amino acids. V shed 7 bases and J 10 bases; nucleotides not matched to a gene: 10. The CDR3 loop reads CASTNRGTREQFF. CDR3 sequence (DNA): TGTGCCAGCACCAACAGGGGCACCCGGGAGCAGTTCTTC.

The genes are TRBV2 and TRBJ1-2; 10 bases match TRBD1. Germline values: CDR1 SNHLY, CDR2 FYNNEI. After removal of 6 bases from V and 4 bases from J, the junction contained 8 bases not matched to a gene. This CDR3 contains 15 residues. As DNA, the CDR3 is TGTGCCAGCAGCCTAAACCGGGACAGGGGCTATGGCTACACCTTC. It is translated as CASSLNRDRGYGYTF.

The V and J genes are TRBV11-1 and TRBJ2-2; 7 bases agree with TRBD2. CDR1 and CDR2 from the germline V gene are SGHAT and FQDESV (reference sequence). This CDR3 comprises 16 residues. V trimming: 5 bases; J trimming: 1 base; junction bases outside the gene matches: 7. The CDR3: CASSGGLWGNTGELFF. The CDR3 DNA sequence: TGTGCCAGCAGCGGGGGACTATGGGGGAACACCGGGGAGCTGTTTTTT.

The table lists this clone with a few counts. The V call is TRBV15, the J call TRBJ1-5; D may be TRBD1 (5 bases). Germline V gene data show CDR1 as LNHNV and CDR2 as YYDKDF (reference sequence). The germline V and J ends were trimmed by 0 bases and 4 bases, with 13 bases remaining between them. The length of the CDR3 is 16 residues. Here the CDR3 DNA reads TGTGCCACCAGCAGAGACGCGGGACGAACAAATCAGCCCCAGCATTTT. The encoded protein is CATSRDAGRTNQPQHF.

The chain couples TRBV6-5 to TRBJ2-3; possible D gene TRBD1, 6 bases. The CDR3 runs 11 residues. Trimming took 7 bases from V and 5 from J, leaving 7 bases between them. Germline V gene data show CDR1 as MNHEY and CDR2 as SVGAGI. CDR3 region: CASTGVDTQYF. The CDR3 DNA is TGTGCCAGCACAGGGGTAGATACGCAGTATTTT.

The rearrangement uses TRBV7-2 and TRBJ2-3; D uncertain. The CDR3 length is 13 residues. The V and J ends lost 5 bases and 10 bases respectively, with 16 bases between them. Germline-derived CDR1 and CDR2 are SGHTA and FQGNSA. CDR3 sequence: CASSPGPPPPQYF. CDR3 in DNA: TGTGCCAGCAGCCCAGGCCCGCCCCCACCGCAGTATTTT.

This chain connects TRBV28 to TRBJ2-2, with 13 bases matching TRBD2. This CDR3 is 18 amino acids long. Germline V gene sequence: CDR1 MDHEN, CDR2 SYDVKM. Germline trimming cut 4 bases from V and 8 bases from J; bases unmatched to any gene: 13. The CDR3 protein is CASSSPGLAGRRGGELFF. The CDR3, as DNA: TGTGCCAGCAGTTCCCCGGGACTAGCGGGGAGACGAGGGGGGGAGCTGTTTTTT.